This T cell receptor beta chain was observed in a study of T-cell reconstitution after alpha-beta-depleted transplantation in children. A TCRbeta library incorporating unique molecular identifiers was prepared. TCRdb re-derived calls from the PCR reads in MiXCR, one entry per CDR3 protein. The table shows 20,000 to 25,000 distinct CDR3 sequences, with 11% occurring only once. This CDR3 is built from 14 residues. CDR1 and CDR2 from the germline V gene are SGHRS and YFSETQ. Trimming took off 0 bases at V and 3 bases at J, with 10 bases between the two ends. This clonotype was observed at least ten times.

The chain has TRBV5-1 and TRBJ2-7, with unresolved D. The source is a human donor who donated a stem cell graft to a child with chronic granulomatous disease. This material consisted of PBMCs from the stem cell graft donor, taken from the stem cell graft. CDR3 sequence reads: CASSLEDRDYEQYF. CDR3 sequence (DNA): TGCGCCAGCAGCTTGGAGGACCGAGACTACGAGCAGTACTTC. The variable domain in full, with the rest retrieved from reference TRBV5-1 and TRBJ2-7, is KAGVTQTPRYLIKTRGQQVTLSCSPISGHRSVSWYQQTPGQGLQFLFEYFSETQRNKGNFPGRFSGRQFSNSRSEMNVSTLELGDSALYLCASSLEDRDYEQYFGPGTRLTVT.